The rows below give T cell receptor beta chains drawn from one sample of a study of CD8+CD57+ T cells in acquired aplastic anemia. Each CDR3 protein gets one entry after TCRdb re-called the reads with MiXCR. The data hold some 160,000 distinct CDR3 sequences, with more than 40% observed a single time. Sequenced sample: sorted CD4+, CD8+, or CD8+CD57+ T cells (not recorded which) from PBMCs. The source is a human donor with aplastic anemia. CDR3s include the opening cysteine and the closing phenylalanine or tryptophan. D genes are given only for firm matches. Size tells how often a clone was seen (once, few, many) or the class of an expanded clone, and some rows leave it out.

J gene	CDR3 length	clone size	D gene	V gene	CDR3 DNA	CDR3 protein
TRBJ2-7	14	NA	NA	TRBV5-1	TGCGCCAGCAGCCCTGGTGGTATTGGCCACGAGCAGTACTTC	CASSPGGIGHEQYF
TRBJ1-1	14	once	NA	TRBV9	TGTGCCAGCAGCGTACGGCACGCCAACACTGAGGCTTTCTTT	CASSVRHANTEAFF
TRBJ2-1	15	NA	NA	TRBV24-1	TGTGCCACCAGTGAGGGGCGGATGCCCTACAATGAGCAGTTCTTC	CATSEGRMPYNEQFF
TRBJ2-3	16	many	TRBD2	TRBV4-2	TGTGCCAGCAGCGAAGGACTAGCGGGTTCCACAGATACGCAGTATTTT	CASSEGLAGSTDTQYF
TRBJ2-7	15	NA	TRBD1	TRBV2	TGTGCCAGCAGCCCGACGGACAGGCTAGGCTACGAGCAGTACTTC	CASSPTDRLGYEQYF
TRBJ2-7	16	many	NA	TRBV6-5	TGTGCCAGCAGTTTCAATTCCTATGGGCCTCCCTACGAGCAGTACTTC	CASSFNSYGPPYEQYF
TRBJ2-5	16	NA	TRBD2	TRBV24-1	TGTGCCACCAGTGATTTCGGGACTAGCGGGATGGAGACCCAGTACTTC	CATSDFGTSGMETQYF
TRBJ1-1	15	many	NA	TRBV5-6	TGTGCCAGCAGCTTATTCGCACCCGCGAACACTGAAGCTTTCTTT	CASSLFAPANTEAFF
TRBJ1-6	16	NA	TRBD1	TRBV2	TGTGCCAGCAGCGGACAGGGGAGGTCCTATAATTCACCCCTCCACTTT	CASSGQGRSYNSPLHF
TRBJ1-2	11	many	NA	TRBV30	TGTGCCTGGACGAGGGGTAATGGCTACACCTTC	CAWTRGNGYTF
TRBJ1-5	15	NA	TRBD1	TRBV25-1	TGTGCCAGCAGTGACTCAGACAGGGTTTATCAGCCCCAGCATTTT	CASSDSDRVYQPQHF
TRBJ2-3	14	NA	NA	TRBV12-3/TRBV12-4	TGTGCCAGCAGTATGGGGGGCCGTCTTTATACGCAGTATTTT	CASSMGGRLYTQYF
TRBJ2-7	14	few	NA	TRBV19	TGTGCCAGTAGTCCAGGACGGATATCCTACGAGCAGTACTTC	CASSPGRISYEQYF
TRBJ2-3	15	NA	TRBD1	TRBV6-5	TGTGCCAGCAGTTATTGGGACAGGGTACCAGATACGCAGTATTTT	CASSYWDRVPDTQYF
TRBJ2-5	13	NA	NA	TRBV15	TGTGCCACCAGCAGAGACAAGGGGGAGACCCAGTACTTC	CATSRDKGETQYF
TRBJ2-3	14	NA	NA	TRBV25-1	TGTGCCAGCAGTGACGACCCGGCCCGGGCTACGCAGTATTTT	CASSDDPARATQYF
TRBJ1-5	14	NA	NA	TRBV10-3	TGTGCCATCAGTGACAGGGGTGACAATCAGCCCCAGCATTTT	CAISDRGDNQPQHF
TRBJ1-5	13	NA	NA	TRBV10-2	TGCGCCAGCAGGGTTGGAGGGGATCAGCCCCAGCATTTT	CASRVGGDQPQHF
TRBJ2-7	13	once	TRBD1	TRBV10-3	TGTGCCATTCGAGGACAGGGCCCCTACGAGCAGTACTTC	CAIRGQGPYEQYF
TRBJ1-2	16	many	TRBD1	TRBV10-1	TGCGCCAGCATTGAAGACAGGGGCCCTTCTAACTATGGCTACACCTTC	CASIEDRGPSNYGYTF
TRBJ2-7	15	many	NA	TRBV2	TGTGCCAGCAGTGAGTGGAGAAACAATCCCTACGAGCAGTACTTC	CASSEWRNNPYEQYF
TRBJ1-5	12	many	NA	TRBV4-3	TGCGCCAGCAGCCAAGGAGGAAAGCCCCAGCATTTT	CASSQGGKPQHF
TRBJ2-7	13	NA	NA	TRBV7-9	TGTGCCAGCAGCCCGACCAGGACGGGGGAGCAGTACTTC	CASSPTRTGEQYF
TRBJ1-1	12	many	TRBD1	TRBV20-1	TGCAGTGCCGGTAACAGGGGCACTGAAGCTTTCTTT	CSAGNRGTEAFF
TRBJ1-1	16	NA	TRBD1	TRBV11-2	TGTGCCAGCAGCTTACGAAGGACAGGCCTGAACACTGAAGCTTTCTTT	CASSLRRTGLNTEAFF
TRBJ1-3	16	many	NA	TRBV7-8	TGTGCCAGCAGCTTAGCTGCTGGACCCCCTGGAAACACCATATATTTT	CASSLAAGPPGNTIYF
TRBJ2-3	13	NA	NA	TRBV3-1	TGTGCCAGCAGCTGGGACAACACAGATACGCAGTATTTT	CASSWDNTDTQYF
TRBJ2-7	15	many	TRBD2	TRBV6-2/TRBV6-3	TGTGCCAGCAGTTACGTAAGCGGGAGTCTCGACGAGCAGTACTTC	CASSYVSGSLDEQYF
TRBJ1-2	16	NA	TRBD1	TRBV25-1	TGTGCCAGCAGTGACTCGACAGGGGTACGAGTCTATGGCTACACCTTC	CASSDSTGVRVYGYTF
TRBJ1-3	15	NA	TRBD1	TRBV6-2/TRBV6-3	TGTGCCAGGAACCGGGACAGGGAAATCGGAAACACCATATATTTT	CARNRDREIGNTIYF
TRBJ1-1	10	NA	NA	TRBV20-1	TGCAGTGCTAACCAGGACCGCTACTTCTTT	CSANQDRYFF
TRBJ2-1	15	many	TRBD1	TRBV9	TGTGCCAGCAGCCTCGGACAGGTTAACTACAATGAGCAGTTCTTC	CASSLGQVNYNEQFF
TRBJ2-7	15	many	NA	TRBV6-1	TGTGCCAGCAGTGAAGGAAGTGACAGCTCCTACGAGCAGTACTTC	CASSEGSDSSYEQYF
TRBJ2-1	16	NA	NA	TRBV20-1	TGCAGTGCTAGTCGGGAGCCTAAGAGCTCCTACAATGAGCAGTTCTTC	CSASREPKSSYNEQFF
TRBJ1-3	15	NA	TRBD1	TRBV19	TGTGCCAGTAAGGACAGGCCCAACTCTGGAAACACCATATATTTT	CASKDRPNSGNTIYF
TRBJ1-5	17	many	TRBD1	TRBV20-1	TGCAGTGCTAGACTCCTACTCGGGACAGGGAAACAGCAGCCCCAGCATTTT	CSARLLLGTGKQQPQHF
TRBJ1-6	13	NA	NA	TRBV9	TGTGCCAGCAGCGCTAACAGGGATTCACCCCTCCACTTT	CASSANRDSPLHF
TRBJ2-7	12	once	TRBD2	TRBV5-3	TGTGCCAGCAGTCCCTGGGGGGGGGTGCAGTACTTC	CASSPWGGVQYF
TRBJ2-7	13	NA	NA	TRBV20-1	TGCAGTGCTAACCGGGGCAGGTACTACGAGCAGTACTTC	CSANRGRYYEQYF
TRBJ2-3	13	NA	NA	TRBV7-9	TGTGCCAGCAGCTTAGGATACACAGATACGCAGTATTTT	CASSLGYTDTQYF
TRBJ1-2	14	many	TRBD1	TRBV5-5	TGTGCCAGCAGCTTGGCGACAGGGAACTATGGCTACACCTTC	CASSLATGNYGYTF
TRBJ1-1	15	many	NA	TRBV12-3/TRBV12-4	TGTGCCAGCAGTTCCGAACAGACAGAGAACACTGAAGCTTTCTTT	CASSSEQTENTEAFF
TRBJ1-6	15	NA	TRBD1	TRBV20-1	TGCAGTGCTAGACGGACAGGGGATAATAATTCACCCCTCCACTTT	CSARRTGDNNSPLHF
TRBJ1-2	14	many	NA	TRBV20-1	TGCAGTGCTGGAGGCTTACAAGTACGGTATGGCTACACCTTC	CSAGGLQVRYGYTF
TRBJ2-2	14	many	NA	TRBV19	TGTGCCAGTAGTATAGAGGCTAATCCCGGGGAGCTGTTTTTT	CASSIEANPGELFF
TRBJ2-5	15	many	TRBD2	TRBV11-2	TGTGCCAGCGCCCGACTAGCGGGGGGCCAAGAGACCCAGTACTTC	CASARLAGGQETQYF
TRBJ2-1	19	many	TRBD2	TRBV7-3	TGTGCCAGCAGCTTAACCTTGGGGTCCGGGACTAGCTACCACAATGAGCAGTTCTTC	CASSLTLGSGTSYHNEQFF
TRBJ1-1	14	many	TRBD1	TRBV15	TGTGCCACCAGCAGACTTATCGGGGACAGAGAAGCTTTCTTT	CATSRLIGDREAFF
TRBJ2-3	13	few	NA	TRBV25-1	TGTGCCAGCAGTATCTCTAGCACAGATACGCAGTATTTT	CASSISSTDTQYF
TRBJ2-1	16	NA	NA	TRBV19	TGTGCCAGCTCTATATGGGGGGGCGGCGAAACCAATGAGCAGTTCTTC	CASSIWGGGETNEQFF
TRBJ1-2	14	NA	NA	TRBV10-3	TGTGCCATCACTGCGGACGGGGAGGAGGGAGGCTACACCTTC	CAITADGEEGGYTF
TRBJ1-5	15	many	TRBD1	TRBV29-1	TGCAGCCCGAGAGGAGGGGGCCATAGCAATCAGCCCCAGCATTTT	CSPRGGGHSNQPQHF
TRBJ1-2	13	many	NA	TRBV12-3/TRBV12-4	TGTGCCAGCACCGACTCCTACAACTATGGCTACACCTTC	CASTDSYNYGYTF
TRBJ2-7	15	NA	TRBD1	TRBV2	TGTGCCAGCAGTGAAACCCCGGGACAGGGGAACGAGCAGTACTTC	CASSETPGQGNEQYF
TRBJ1-4	14	NA	NA	TRBV27	TGTGCCAGCAGCCAACAAGCAACTAATGAAAAACTGTTTTTT	CASSQQATNEKLFF
TRBJ1-3	12	NA	NA	TRBV15	TGTGCCACCAGCAGAGATAACAACACCATATATTTT	CATSRDNNTIYF
TRBJ2-1	20	few	TRBD2	TRBV11-1	TGTGCCAGCAGCTTAGGTGGGGGGCAGCGGGAGGGCAGGGCCTACAATGAGCAGTTCTTC	CASSLGGGQREGRAYNEQFF